This TCR beta chain comes out of a study of blood T cell repertoires in COVID-19. The germline V gene has CDR1 SEHNR and CDR2 FQNEAQ (reference sequence). The J segment lost 4 bases and the V segment lost 5 bases, leaving 8 bases of the junction unmatched. The CDR3 runs 15 residues. Sequencing used immunoSEQ multiplex PCR; TCRdb keeps in-frame clones, though not all of them. Of more than 10,000 clones listed, approximately 90% were seen once; the top ten hold 14%. The chain carries TRBV7-9 and TRBJ1-1; 9 bases agree with TRBD1. This receptor was taken from a human donor in a cohort sampled during active COVID-19. Sample: peripheral blood. The CDR3: CASSGMDRGATEAFF. CDR3 in DNA: TGTGCCAGCAGCGGGATGGACAGGGGTGCCACTGAAGCTTTCTTT.